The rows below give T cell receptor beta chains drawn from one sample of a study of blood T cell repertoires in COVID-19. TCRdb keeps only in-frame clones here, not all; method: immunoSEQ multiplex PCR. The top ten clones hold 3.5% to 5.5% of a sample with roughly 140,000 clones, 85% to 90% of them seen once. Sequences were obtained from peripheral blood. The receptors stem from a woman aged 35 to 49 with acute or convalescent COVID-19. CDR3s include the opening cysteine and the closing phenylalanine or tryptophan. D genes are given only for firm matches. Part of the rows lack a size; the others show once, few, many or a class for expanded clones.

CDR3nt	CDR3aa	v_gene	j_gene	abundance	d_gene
TGCAGCGTGGGACAGGGGGGCACTGAAGCTTTCTTT	CSVGQGGTEAFF	TRBV29-1	TRBJ1-1	-	TRBD1
TGTGCCAGCAGCTTCCAGCGATCCACAGATACGCAGTATTTT	CASSFQRSTDTQYF	TRBV7-2	TRBJ2-3	-	-
TGTGCCAGTAGTATAGAGGGACTGGGAAAGGGCGAGCAGTACTTC	CASSIEGLGKGEQYF	TRBV19	TRBJ2-7	-	-
TGTGCCAGCTCACCACCCCCCCTAGCGGGCCGCACAGATACGCAGTATTTT	CASSPPPLAGRTDTQYF	TRBV18	TRBJ2-3	-	TRBD2
TGTGCCAGCAGCTTGCCAGGCTACGAGCAGTACTTC	CASSLPGYEQYF	TRBV5-6	TRBJ2-7	few	-
TGTGCCAGCAGCTTAGCAGTGGGAGTAACCGGGGAGCTGTTTTTT	CASSLAVGVTGELFF	TRBV7-2	TRBJ2-2	-	-
TGTGCCAGCAGCCCCCGGGGGACAGTCCTTAGCACAGATACGCAGTATTTT	CASSPRGTVLSTDTQYF	TRBV7-2	TRBJ2-3	-	-
TGTGCCAGCAGCGTAGACTTGCAGGCCTATGGCTACACCTTC	CASSVDLQAYGYTF	TRBV9	TRBJ1-2	-	-
TGTGCCAGCAGCTTATTGACAGGGGTAGGCACTGAAGCTTTCTTT	CASSLLTGVGTEAFF	TRBV7-8	TRBJ1-1	-	TRBD1
TGCGCCAGCAGCCGCGTAAGGGGGCAGGGTCAGCCCCAGCATTTT	CASSRVRGQGQPQHF	TRBV4-3	TRBJ1-5	many	TRBD1
TGTGCCAGCAGCACGGGACTTCTCCCAGATACGCAGTATTTT	CASSTGLLPDTQYF	TRBV11-3	TRBJ2-3	-	-
TGTGCCAGCAGTAGGACAGGCCCTAATGAAAAACTGTTTTTT	CASSRTGPNEKLFF	TRBV28	TRBJ1-4	-	TRBD1
TGTGCCTGGAGTGCACCGGGACAGAGCACCCAATTCTCCTACGAGCAGTACTTC	CAWSAPGQSTQFSYEQYF	TRBV30	TRBJ2-7	few	TRBD1
TGTGCCAGCAGCGCGGGACAGATAGGGACCTCTGGAAACACCATATATTTT	CASSAGQIGTSGNTIYF	TRBV5-4	TRBJ1-3	-	TRBD1
TGTGCCAGCAGCTTAGCGATGACAGGGAGTGAAAAACTGTTTTTT	CASSLAMTGSEKLFF	TRBV7-8	TRBJ1-4	-	TRBD1
TGTGCCAGCAGCTTAGGACCGCGGGCAGATACGCAGTATTTT	CASSLGPRADTQYF	TRBV5-4	TRBJ2-3	-	-
TGTGCCAGCTCCCGCTTCAGGGCACCTCGTGCCAATGAGCAGTTCTTC	CASSRFRAPRANEQFF	TRBV18	TRBJ2-1	-	-
TGTGCCAGCAGCCTCCCCGGAGGAAGTGGCTACACCTTC	CASSLPGGSGYTF	TRBV7-6	TRBJ1-2	-	-
TGTGCCAGCAGCCCGGGACTCATTGGCAATCAGCCCCAGCATTTT	CASSPGLIGNQPQHF	TRBV7-9	TRBJ1-5	-	-
TGTGCCAGCTCACTCGGACAGGGGCCGAACACTGAAGCTTTCTTT	CASSLGQGPNTEAFF	TRBV18	TRBJ1-1	once	TRBD1
TGTGCCAGCAGCTCCGGACAGACCAGCTCCTACGAGCAGTACTTC	CASSSGQTSSYEQYF	TRBV5-4	TRBJ2-7	-	-
TGTGCCAGCAGCTCCGGGACAACACAAGAGACCCAGTACTTC	CASSSGTTQETQYF	TRBV5-4	TRBJ2-5	-	-
TGTGCCACCCTCGGGCGGGAGGGGCGCGAGCAGTACTTC	CATLGREGREQYF	TRBV10-3	TRBJ2-7	-	TRBD2
TGTGCCAGCAGCTTAGTGGAGTGGGTCGGACAATCGAACACTGAAGCTTTCTTT	CASSLVEWVGQSNTEAFF	TRBV7-2	TRBJ1-1	-	-